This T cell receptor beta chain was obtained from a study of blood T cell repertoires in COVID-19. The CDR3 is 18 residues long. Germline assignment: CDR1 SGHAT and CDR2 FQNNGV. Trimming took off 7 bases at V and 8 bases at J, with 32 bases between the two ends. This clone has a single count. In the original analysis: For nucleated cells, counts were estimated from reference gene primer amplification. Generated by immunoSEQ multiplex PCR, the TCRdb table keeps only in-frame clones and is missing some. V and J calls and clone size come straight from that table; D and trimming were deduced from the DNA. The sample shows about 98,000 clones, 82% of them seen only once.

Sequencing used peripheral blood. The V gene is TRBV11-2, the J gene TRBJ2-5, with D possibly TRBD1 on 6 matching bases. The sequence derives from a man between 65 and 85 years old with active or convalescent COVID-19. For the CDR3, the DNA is TGTGCCAGCACCTCCTCCAAACCCGACAGGTCCAAGGGCCCAACCCAGTACTTC. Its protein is CASTSSKPDRSKGPTQYF.